A single T cell receptor beta chain is shown here with its context. The antigen is not known. The sample belongs to a study of OX40 agonist ivuxolimab in advanced cancers. Here immunoSEQ multiplex PCR was the method, and the copy in TCRdb shows in-frame clones only, minus some. The repertoire consists of fewer than 65,000 clones, with around 90% occurring once and the leading ten covering approximately 5%. Findings of the study overall: CD4+ and CD8+ T cells in blood underwent clonal expansion by week 6 at 0.1 to 3.0 mg/kg. On average, a greater number of expanded clones characterised CD8+ T cells relative to CD4+.

Patients with autoimmune history or systemic immunosuppression were excluded. This clonotype was sampled from an adult with an advanced solid tumor such as melanoma, head and neck, liver or kidney cancer. Sequenced here: CD4+ or CD8+ T cells sorted from blood, sampled in a trial of the OX40 agonist ivuxolimab.

The CDR3 region is CASSFVLAGVRTYEQYF. CDR3 DNA: TGTGCCAGCAGCTTCGTGCTAGCGGGGGTACGGACCTACGAGCAGTACTTC. J is TRBJ2-7 and V is TRBV7-9; 10 nucleotides align to TRBD2. The ends lost 3 bases at V and 2 bases at J; junction bases unmatched: 10. Germline V gene lookup returns CDR1 SEHNR and CDR2 FQNEAQ (reference sequence). CDR3 size: 17 residues. Full variable domain (missing parts from reference TRBV7-9 and TRBJ2-7): DTGVSQNPRHKITKRGQNVTFRCDPISEHNRLYWYRQTLGQGPEFLTYFQNEAQLEKSRLLSDRFSAERPKGSFSTLEIQRTEQGDSAMYLCASSFVLAGVRTYEQYFGPGTRLTVT.